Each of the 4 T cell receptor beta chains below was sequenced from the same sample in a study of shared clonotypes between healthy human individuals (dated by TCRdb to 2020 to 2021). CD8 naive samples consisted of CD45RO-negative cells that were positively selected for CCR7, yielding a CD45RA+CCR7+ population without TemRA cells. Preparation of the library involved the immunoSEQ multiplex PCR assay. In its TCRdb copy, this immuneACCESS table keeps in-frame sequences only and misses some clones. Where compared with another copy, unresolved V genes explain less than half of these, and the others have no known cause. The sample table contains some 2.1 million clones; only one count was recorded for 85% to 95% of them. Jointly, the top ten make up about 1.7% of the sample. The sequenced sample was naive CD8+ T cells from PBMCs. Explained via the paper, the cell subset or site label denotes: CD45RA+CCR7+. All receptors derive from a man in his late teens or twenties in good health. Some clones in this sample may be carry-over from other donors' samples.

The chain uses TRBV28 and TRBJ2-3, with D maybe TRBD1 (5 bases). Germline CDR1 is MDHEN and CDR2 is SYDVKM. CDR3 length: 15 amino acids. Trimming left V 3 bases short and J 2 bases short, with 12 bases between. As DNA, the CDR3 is TGTGCCAGCAGTTTGGGGCCAGGACCCACAGATACGCAGTATTTT. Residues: CASSLGPGPTDTQYF.

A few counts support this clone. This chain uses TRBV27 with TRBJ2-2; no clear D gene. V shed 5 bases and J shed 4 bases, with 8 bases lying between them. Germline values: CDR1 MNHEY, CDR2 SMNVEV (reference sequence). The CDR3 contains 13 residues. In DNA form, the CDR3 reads TGTGCCAGCAGTCCAACAAGCACCGGGGAGCTGTTTTTT. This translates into CASSPTSTGELFF.

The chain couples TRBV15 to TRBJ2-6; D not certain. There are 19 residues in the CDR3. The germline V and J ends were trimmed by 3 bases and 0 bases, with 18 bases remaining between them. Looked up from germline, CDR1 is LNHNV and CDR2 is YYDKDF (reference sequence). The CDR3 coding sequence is TGTGCCACCAGCAGGCCCTCCGAGCACCACATCTCTGGGGCCAACGTCCTGACTTTC. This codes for CATSRPSEHHISGANVLTF. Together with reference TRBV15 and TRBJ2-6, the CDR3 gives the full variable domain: DAMVIQNPRYQVTQFGKPVTLSCSQTLNHNVMYWYQQKSSQAPKLLFHYYDKDFNNEADTPDNFQSRRPNTSFCFLDIRSPGLGDTAMYLCATSRPSEHHISGANVLTFGAGSRLTVL.

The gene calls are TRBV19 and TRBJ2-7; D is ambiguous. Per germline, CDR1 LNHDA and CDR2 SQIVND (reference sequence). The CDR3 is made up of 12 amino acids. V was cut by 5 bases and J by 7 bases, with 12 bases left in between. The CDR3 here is CASSSSSTEQYF. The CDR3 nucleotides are TGTGCCAGTAGTTCAAGCAGTACGGAGCAGTACTTC.